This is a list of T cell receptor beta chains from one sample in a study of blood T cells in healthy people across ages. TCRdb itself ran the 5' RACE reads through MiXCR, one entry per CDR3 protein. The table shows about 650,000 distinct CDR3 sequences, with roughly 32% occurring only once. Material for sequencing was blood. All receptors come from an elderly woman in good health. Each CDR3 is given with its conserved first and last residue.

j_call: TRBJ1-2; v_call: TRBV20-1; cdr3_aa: CSVQQGWGYTF
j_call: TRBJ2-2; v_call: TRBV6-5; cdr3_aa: CASRSGTSGGYGELFF
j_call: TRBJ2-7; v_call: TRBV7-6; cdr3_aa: CASSPDGVEQYF
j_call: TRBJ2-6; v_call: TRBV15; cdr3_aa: CATSRDPPEGANVLTF
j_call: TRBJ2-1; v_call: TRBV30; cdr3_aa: CAWSGGASNEQFF
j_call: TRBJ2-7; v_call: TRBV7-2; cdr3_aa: CASSLSRGEHEQYF
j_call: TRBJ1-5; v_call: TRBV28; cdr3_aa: CASSTPYSNQPQHF
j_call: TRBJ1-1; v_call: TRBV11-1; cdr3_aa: CVSSWGQALEAFF
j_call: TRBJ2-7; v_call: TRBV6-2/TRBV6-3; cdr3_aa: CASIHQGGWQGYEQYF
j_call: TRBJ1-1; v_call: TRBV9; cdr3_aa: CASSVRSDTEAFF
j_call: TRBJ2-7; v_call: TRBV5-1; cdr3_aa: CASSIPGQSYEQYF
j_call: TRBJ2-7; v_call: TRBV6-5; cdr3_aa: CASRAESGGNGYEQYF
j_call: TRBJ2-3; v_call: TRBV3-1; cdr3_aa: CASSPSVDTQYF
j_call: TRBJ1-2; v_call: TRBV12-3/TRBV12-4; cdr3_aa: CASSQGQGGANYGHTF
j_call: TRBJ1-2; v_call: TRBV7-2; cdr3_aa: CASSLARLPDYGYTF
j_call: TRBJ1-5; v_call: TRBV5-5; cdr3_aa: CASSSLGGGSNQPQHF
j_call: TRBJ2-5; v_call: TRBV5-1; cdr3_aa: CASSDATGPQETQYF
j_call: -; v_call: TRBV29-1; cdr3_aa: CSVGLATGSNEQYF
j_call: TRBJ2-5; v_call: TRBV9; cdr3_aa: CASSPRSGAQETQYF
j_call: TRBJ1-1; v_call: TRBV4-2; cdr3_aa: CASSQDRDTEAFF
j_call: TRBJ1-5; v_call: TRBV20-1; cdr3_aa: CSASAGTGSNQPQHF
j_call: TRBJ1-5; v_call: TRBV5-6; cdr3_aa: CASSRVDSNQPQHF
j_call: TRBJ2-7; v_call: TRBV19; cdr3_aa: CASRTTGNDEQYF
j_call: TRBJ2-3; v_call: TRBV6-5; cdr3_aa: CASSSGLITDTQYF
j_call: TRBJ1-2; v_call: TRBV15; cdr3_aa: CATSRVRSGTSNGYTF
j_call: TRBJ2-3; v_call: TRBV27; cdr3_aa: CAGSRWGDTQYF
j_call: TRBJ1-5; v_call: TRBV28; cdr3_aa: CASSLPQGHNQPQHF
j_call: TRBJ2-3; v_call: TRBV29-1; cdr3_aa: CSSEGDTDTQYF
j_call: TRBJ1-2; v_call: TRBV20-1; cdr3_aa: CSARMVGASDYGYTF